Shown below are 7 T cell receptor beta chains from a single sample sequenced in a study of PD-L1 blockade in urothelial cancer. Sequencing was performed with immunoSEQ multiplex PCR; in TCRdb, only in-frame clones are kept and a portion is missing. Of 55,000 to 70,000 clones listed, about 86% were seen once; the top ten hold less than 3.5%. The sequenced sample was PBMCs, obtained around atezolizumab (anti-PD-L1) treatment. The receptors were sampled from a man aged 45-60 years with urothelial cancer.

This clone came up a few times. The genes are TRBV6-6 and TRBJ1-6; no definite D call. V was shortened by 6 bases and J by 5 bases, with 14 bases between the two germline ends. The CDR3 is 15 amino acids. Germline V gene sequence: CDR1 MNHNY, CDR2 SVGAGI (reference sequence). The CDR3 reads CASRRTGRDNSPLHF. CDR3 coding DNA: TGTGCCAGCAGAAGGACTGGACGGGATAATTCACCCCTCCACTTT.

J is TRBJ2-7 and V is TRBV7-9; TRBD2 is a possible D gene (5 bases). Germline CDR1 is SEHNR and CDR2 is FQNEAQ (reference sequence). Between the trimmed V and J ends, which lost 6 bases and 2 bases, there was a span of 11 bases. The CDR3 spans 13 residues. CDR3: CASRYGVTYEQYF. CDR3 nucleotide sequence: TGTGCCAGCAGATACGGGGTGACCTACGAGCAGTACTTC.

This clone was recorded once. DNA of the CDR3: TGTGCCAGCAGTTCTTTTGGACAGCTCAATCAGCCCCAGCATTTT. Protein: CASSSFGQLNQPQHF. V is TRBV6-1 and J is TRBJ1-5; D is perhaps TRBD1 (6 bases). Per the germline V gene, CDR1 is MNHNS and CDR2 is SASEGT. CDR3 length: 15 amino acids. V was trimmed by 5 bases and J by 3 bases, leaving 14 bases between them.

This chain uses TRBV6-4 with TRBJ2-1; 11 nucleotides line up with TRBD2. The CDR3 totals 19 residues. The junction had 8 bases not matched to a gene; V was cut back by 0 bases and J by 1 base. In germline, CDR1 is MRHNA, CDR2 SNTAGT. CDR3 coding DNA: TGTGCCAGCAGTGACTCAGGGTTGACTAGCGGGATTTCCTACAATGAGCAGTTCTTC. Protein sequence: CASSDSGLTSGISYNEQFF.

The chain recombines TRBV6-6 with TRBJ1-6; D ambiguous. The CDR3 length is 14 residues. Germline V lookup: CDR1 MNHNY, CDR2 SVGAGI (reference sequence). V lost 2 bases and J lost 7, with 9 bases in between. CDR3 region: CASSYVQNNSPLHF. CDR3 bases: TGTGCCAGCAGTTACGTACAGAACAATTCACCCCTCCACTTT.

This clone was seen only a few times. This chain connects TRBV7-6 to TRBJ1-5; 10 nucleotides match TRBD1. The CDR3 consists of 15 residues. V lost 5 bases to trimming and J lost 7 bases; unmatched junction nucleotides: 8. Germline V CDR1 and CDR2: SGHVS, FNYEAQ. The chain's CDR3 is CASSSGTGDTQPQHF. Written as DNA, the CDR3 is TGTGCCAGCAGCAGCGGGACAGGGGATACGCAGCCCCAGCATTTT.

CDR3 nucleotides: TGCGCCAGCAGCTTGGAGGACAGCCTGTCCACCATATATTTT. Amino acid sequence: CASSLEDSLSTIYF. The chain couples TRBV5-1 to TRBJ1-3, with D possibly being TRBD1 (6 bases). Trimming cost V 0 bases and J 9 bases, with 13 bases left between them. CDR1 SGHRS and CDR2 YFSETQ come from the germline V gene. The CDR3 is 14 amino acids.